The sequence of this T cell receptor (beta chain) was determined in a study of T cells in localized non-small cell lung cancer. Using immunoSEQ multiplex PCR, the repertoire was profiled, and TCRdb retains in-frame clones only, with some absent. The data show 60,000 to 75,000 clones, 84% seen once. CDR3 length: 13 residues. V shed 2 bases and J shed 5 bases, with 9 bases lying between them. CDR1 is GTSNPN, CDR2 SVGIG, per germline (reference sequence). The sequence came from a female donor of 60 years or more with stage I lung adenocarcinoma. Sample: peripheral blood, taken before any cancer treatment. The chain recombines TRBV30 with TRBJ1-4; D unresolved. The CDR3 reads CAWSRGFNEKLFF. The CDR3 coding sequence is TGTGCCTGGAGTCGGGGATTCAATGAAAAACTGTTTTTT.